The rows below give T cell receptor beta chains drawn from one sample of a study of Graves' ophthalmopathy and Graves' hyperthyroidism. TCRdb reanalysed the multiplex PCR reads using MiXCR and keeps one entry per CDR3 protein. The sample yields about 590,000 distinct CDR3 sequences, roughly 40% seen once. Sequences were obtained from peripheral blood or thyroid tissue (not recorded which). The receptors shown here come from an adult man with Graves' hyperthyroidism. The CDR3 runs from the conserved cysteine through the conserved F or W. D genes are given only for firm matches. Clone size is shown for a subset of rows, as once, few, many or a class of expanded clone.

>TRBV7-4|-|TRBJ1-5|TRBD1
CASSADRVDTDQPQHF
TGTGCCAGCAGCGCCGACAGGGTTGACACCGATCAGCCCCAGCATTTT
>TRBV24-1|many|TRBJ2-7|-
CATSDPRAGSEQYF
TGTGCCACCAGTGATCCTAGGGCTGGCTCCGAGCAGTACTTC
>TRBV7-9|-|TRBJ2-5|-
CASSPYREITEQYF
TGTGCCAGCAGCCCGTACAGGGAGATCACTGAGCAGTACTTC
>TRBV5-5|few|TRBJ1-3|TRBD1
CASSQLLGQVSGNTIYF
TGTGCCAGCAGCCAACTCCTCGGACAGGTTTCCGGAAACACCATATATTTT
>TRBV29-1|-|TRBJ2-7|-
CSGRGAYEQYF
TGCAGCGGCAGGGGGGCGTATGAGCAGTACTTC
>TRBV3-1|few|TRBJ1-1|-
CASSQEGGTTEAFF
TGTGCCAGCAGCCAAGAGGGGGGGACCACTGAAGCTTTCTTT
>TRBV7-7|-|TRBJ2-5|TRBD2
CASPLELAVGTQYF
TGTGCTAGCCCCCTCGAGCTAGCGGTCGGGACCCAGTACTTC
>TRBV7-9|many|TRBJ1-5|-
CASSLAGSENQPQHF
TGTGCCAGCAGCTTAGCTGGTTCAGAAAATCAGCCCCAGCATTTT
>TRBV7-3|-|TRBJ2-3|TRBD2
CASSLKASGVTSTDTQYF
TGTGCCAGCAGCTTAAAGGCTAGCGGAGTTACTAGCACAGATACGCAGTATTTT
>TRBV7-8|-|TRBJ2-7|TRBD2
CASSTGRAVDEQYF
TGTGCCAGCAGCACCGGGAGGGCTGTCGACGAGCAGTACTTC
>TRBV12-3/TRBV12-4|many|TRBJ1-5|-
CASSLLAGSRNQPQHF
TGTGCCAGCAGTTTACTCGCAGGGAGCCGAAATCAGCCCCAGCATTTT
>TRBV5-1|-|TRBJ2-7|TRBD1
CASSPGDRIDEQYF
TGCGCCAGCAGCCCCGGGGACAGGATAGACGAGCAGTACTTC
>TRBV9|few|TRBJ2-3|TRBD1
CASSVDRGADTQYF
TGTGCCAGCAGCGTAGACAGGGGTGCAGATACGCAGTATTTT
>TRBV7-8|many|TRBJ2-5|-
CASSLGPSPETQYF
TGTGCCAGCAGCTTAGGCCCTTCCCCAGAGACCCAGTACTTC
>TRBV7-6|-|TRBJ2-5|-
CAGSEGRGETQYF
TGTGCCGGCAGTGAGGGGAGAGGAGAGACCCAGTACTTC
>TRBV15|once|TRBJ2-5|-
CATSRDSEETQYF
TGTGCCACCAGCAGGGACAGTGAAGAGACCCAGTACTTC
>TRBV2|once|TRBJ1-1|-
CACSGGAQYMNTEAFF
TGTGCCTGCAGTGGAGGGGCACAGTACATGAACACTGAAGCTTTCTTT
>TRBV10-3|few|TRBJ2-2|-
CAISEPGELFF
TGTGCCATCAGTGAGCCCGGGGAGCTGTTTTTT
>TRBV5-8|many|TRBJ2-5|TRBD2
CASSFPGRARETQYF
TGTGCCAGCAGCTTTCCCGGGAGGGCCCGTGAGACCCAGTACTTC
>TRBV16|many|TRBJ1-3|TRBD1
CASSRRPGTVNTIYF
TGTGCCAGCAGCCGCCGTCCCGGGACAGTAAACACCATATATTTT
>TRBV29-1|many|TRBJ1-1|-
CSVEEGARGTEAFF
TGCAGCGTTGAAGAGGGTGCTCGAGGTACTGAAGCTTTCTTT
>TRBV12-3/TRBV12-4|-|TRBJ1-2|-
CASRVLGGGYGYTF
TGTGCCAGCAGAGTGCTGGGGGGCGGATATGGCTACACCTTC
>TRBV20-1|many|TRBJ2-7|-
CSARLTDWVSYEQYF
TGCAGTGCTAGATTGACCGACTGGGTCTCCTACGAGCAGTACTTC
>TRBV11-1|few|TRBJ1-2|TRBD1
CASRKQGAGGYTF
TGTGCCAGCAGAAAACAGGGGGCCGGGGGCTACACCTTC